Following are 31 T cell receptor beta chains from one sample sequenced in a study of blood T cell repertoires in COVID-19. The assay was immunoSEQ multiplex PCR, and TCRdb's table has in-frame clones only and misses some. Altogether approximately 200,000 clones are present, approximately 87% being singletons, with the ten largest covering approximately 6.2%. The specimen sequenced was peripheral blood. These receptors came from a man aged 60 to 69 who had recovered from COVID-19.

This chain connects TRBV6-5 to TRBJ1-5, with D perhaps matching TRBD1 (5 bases). CDR3 size: 15 residues. CDR1 is MNHEY, CDR2 SVGAGI, per germline. V dropped 6 bases and J dropped 2 bases, with 14 bases sitting between them. The CDR3 here is CASRALGAGNQPQHF. The CDR3 DNA reads as TGTGCCAGCAGGGCTTTAGGGGCTGGCAATCAGCCCCAGCATTTT.

This clone was seen a handful of times. The chain employs TRBV2 and TRBJ2-2; the D gene is possibly TRBD1 (5 bases). The CDR3 length is 14 residues. Looked up from germline, CDR1 is SNHLY and CDR2 is FYNNEI. V shed 7 bases and J shed 1 base, with 10 bases lying between them. CDR3 amino acids: CASMQDMNTGELFF. The CDR3 nucleotides read TGTGCCAGCATGCAGGACATGAACACCGGGGAGCTGTTTTTT. Full variable domain (outside the CDR3, taken from reference TRBV2 and TRBJ2-2): EPEVTQTPSHQVTQMGQEVILRCVPISNHLYFYWYRQILGQKVEFLVSFYNNEISEKSEIFDDQFSVERPDGSNFTLKIRSTKLEDSAMYFCASMQDMNTGELFFGEGSRLTVL.

V gene TRBV6-4 combines with J gene TRBJ1-2; the match to TRBD1 covers 10 bases. The CDR3 is made up of 17 amino acids. V shed 3 bases, J shed 4 bases, and the junction held 11 bases outside the gene matches. Germline V gene lookup returns CDR1 MRHNA and CDR2 SNTAGT. CDR3 amino acids: CASSEEGQGFFGYGYTF. CDR3 DNA sequence: TGTGCCAGCAGTGAAGAGGGACAGGGGTTTTTTGGCTATGGCTACACCTTC.

This chain connects TRBV6-5 to TRBJ2-2, with D possibly matching TRBD2 (5 bases). Germline assignment: CDR1 MNHEY and CDR2 SVGAGI. This CDR3 contains 14 residues. Trimming stripped 6 bases from V and 7 bases from J, with 15 bases between. CDR3 residues: CASSSGTTSGELFF. CDR3 bases: TGTGCCAGCAGCTCGGGAACCACTAGCGGGGAGCTGTTTTTT.

The genes are TRBV7-3 and TRBJ2-5, with TRBD1 identical over 9 bases. This CDR3 is built from 15 residues. J was trimmed by 4 bases and V by 4 bases; bases with no gene match: 7. Germline V CDR1 and CDR2: SGHTA, FQGTGA. The CDR3 nucleotides are TGTGCCAGCAGCTCTCCGGGACAGGGATTAGAGACCCAGTACTTC. This codes for CASSSPGQGLETQYF.

In this sample, this clone turned up once. The chain carries TRBV6-5 and TRBJ1-2, with TRBD1 matching 8 bases. The germline gives CDR1 MNHEY, CDR2 SVGAGI. After removal of 4 bases from V and 2 bases from J, the junction contained 3 bases not matched to a gene. There are 14 residues in the CDR3. CDR3 DNA sequence: TGTGCCAGCAGTTCCGGACAGGGAAACTATGGCTACACCTTC. Protein sequence: CASSSGQGNYGYTF.

This clone is a singleton in its sample. This rearrangement joins TRBV28 to TRBJ1-1; TRBD1 is a possible D gene (5 bases). Germline loops: CDR1 MDHEN, CDR2 SYDVKM. The CDR3 length is 14 residues. V lost 3 bases and J 0 bases, leaving 8 bases between the germline ends. The CDR3, as DNA: TGTGCCAGCAGTTTGCCAGGGCTGAACACTGAAGCTTTCTTT. As protein: CASSLPGLNTEAFF.

This clone has just a few counts. The chain employs TRBV19 and TRBJ2-1, with 13 bases that match TRBD2. The CDR3 sequence is 14 residues long. From germline, CDR1 is LNHDA and CDR2 SQIVND (reference sequence). J gave up 10 bases and V 6 bases, and 6 bases lay outside the gene matches. This CDR3 is CASSLGTSGTEQFF. The CDR3 DNA is TGTGCCAGTAGCCTCGGGACTAGCGGGACCGAGCAGTTCTTC.

The chain links TRBV5-4 to TRBJ2-5; TRBD2 matches at 7 bases. The V gene end was trimmed by 0 bases and the J gene end by 2 bases; junction bases not matched to a gene: 7. This CDR3 has 16 residues. Germline CDR1 reads SGHNT; CDR2 reads YYREEE (reference sequence). The CDR3 DNA reads as TGTGCCAGCAGCTTGGGCAGCGGGGCGATACAAGAGACCCAGTACTTC. This encodes CASSLGSGAIQETQYF.

The chain recombines TRBV5-6 with TRBJ2-2; TRBD2 aligns across 8 bases. Germline V gene sequence: CDR1 SGHDT, CDR2 YYEEEE. The CDR3 length is 16 residues. Losses at the gene ends were 1 base for V and 2 bases for J; bases not matched to a gene: 4. The chain's CDR3 is CASSLPGLANTGELFF. DNA of the CDR3: TGTGCCAGCAGCTTGCCCGGACTAGCAAACACCGGGGAGCTGTTTTTT.

The chain recombines TRBV6-5 with TRBJ2-1; 11 positions agree with TRBD1. This CDR3 region has 15 residues. V gave up 2 bases and J gave up 8 bases; unmatched junction bases: 5. Germline V gene sequence: CDR1 MNHEY, CDR2 SVGAGI. The CDR3 region has the DNA TGTGCCAGCAGTTACGGACAGGGGGCTGAGGATGAGCAGTTCTTC. It encodes CASSYGQGAEDEQFF.

The V call is TRBV11-1, the J call TRBJ2-7; D is unresolved. Germline lookup yields CDR1 SGHAT and CDR2 FQDESV (reference sequence). The CDR3 has 13 amino acids. V lost 2 bases to trimming and J lost 1 base, with 6 bases between them. CDR3 in amino acids: CASSLSESYEQYF. As DNA, the CDR3 is TGTGCCAGCAGCTTAAGCGAGTCCTACGAGCAGTACTTC.

The V and J genes are TRBV2 and TRBJ2-7; 8 bases fit TRBD2. CDR3 length equals 13 residues. V trimming: 6 bases; J trimming: 2 bases; junction bases outside the gene matches: 3. Per the germline V gene, CDR1 is SNHLY and CDR2 is FYNNEI. The CDR3 protein is CASRAGGAYEQYF. The CDR3 DNA reads as TGTGCCAGCAGGGCGGGAGGCGCCTACGAGCAGTACTTC.

The count of this clone is one. The rearrangement uses TRBV18 and TRBJ2-3; TRBD1 matches 9 bases. This CDR3 spans 15 amino acids. The ends lost 5 bases at V and 8 bases at J; junction bases unmatched: 11. CDR1 KGHSH and CDR2 LQKENI come from the germline V gene. As DNA, the CDR3 is TGTGCCAGCTCAGAAGGACAGGGGATAGCTGCTACGCAGTATTTT. Protein sequence: CASSEGQGIAATQYF.

This clone was found a few times. The chain joins TRBV20-1 to TRBJ2-2; D remains unclear. Germline loops: CDR1 DFQATT, CDR2 SNEGSKA (reference sequence). The germline V and J ends were trimmed by 3 bases and 3 bases, with 5 bases remaining between them. The CDR3 loop spans 12 amino acids. This chain's CDR3 is CSASSDTGELFF. In DNA, the CDR3 is TGCAGTGCTAGTTCCGACACCGGGGAGCTGTTTTTT.

The chain has TRBV9 and TRBJ2-3; a weak D match, TRBD1 (5 bases). The CDR3 runs 13 residues. Germline V lookup: CDR1 SGDLS, CDR2 YYNGEE. Trimming took off 3 bases at V and 7 bases at J, with 12 bases between the two ends. The CDR3 DNA sequence: TGTGCCAGCAGCGCCACACAGGTGTATACGCAGTATTTT. As protein: CASSATQVYTQYF.

A remark on this clone: Other nucleotide sequences in the sample specify the same CDR3. The genes are TRBV5-4 and TRBJ2-5; TRBD2 agrees at 7 bases. Germline loops: CDR1 SGHNT, CDR2 YYREEE (reference sequence). V lost 4 bases, J lost 5 bases, and 5 bases stayed unmatched. This CDR3 contains 13 residues. The CDR3 loop reads CASSLGGSETQYF. In DNA form, the CDR3 reads TGTGCCAGCAGCCTCGGGGGGAGTGAGACCCAGTACTTC.

The genes are TRBV18 and TRBJ2-7; 9 nucleotides agree with TRBD1. The V segment lost 1 base and the J segment 3 bases; nucleotides outside the gene matches: 4. Looked up from germline, CDR1 is KGHSH and CDR2 is LQKENI. The CDR3 is 15 amino acids. The CDR3 reads CASSPRDRVVYEQYF. The CDR3, as DNA: TGTGCCAGCTCACCACGGGACAGGGTCGTCTACGAGCAGTACTTC.

This clone has just a few counts. The chain uses TRBV11-2 and TRBJ2-7; weak D call: TRBD2 (6 bases). The CDR3 consists of 13 residues. Germline CDR1 SGHAT, CDR2 FQNNGV. V was trimmed by 7 bases and J by 6 bases, leaving 16 bases between them. CDR3 sequence (DNA): TGTGCCAGCACCCTCGGGGGAAGTCGCGAGCAGTACTTC. Protein: CASTLGGSREQYF.

This clone was seen once. Here the CDR3 DNA reads TGTGCCAGCAGCCAAAACAGCCTACCCACAGATACGCAGTATTTT. This codes for CASSQNSLPTDTQYF. The V call is TRBV14, the J call TRBJ2-3; no clear D gene. The CDR3 has 15 amino acids. The germline CDR1 and CDR2 sequences are SGHDN and FVKESK. V dropped 2 bases and J dropped 2 bases, with 11 bases sitting between them.

This clone was seen just once. The chain uses TRBV28 and TRBJ1-5; 8 bases line up with TRBD1. V trimming: 6 bases; J trimming: 7 bases; junction bases outside the gene matches: 11. This CDR3 is 15 amino acids long. From germline, CDR1 is MDHEN and CDR2 SYDVKM. The CDR3 spells CASSQGTGSAQPQHF. The CDR3 coding sequence is TGTGCCAGCAGCCAGGGGACAGGTTCGGCACAGCCCCAGCATTTT.

The rearrangement joins TRBV5-1 to TRBJ2-7; 11 bases align to TRBD2. The V segment lost 4 bases and the J segment 2 bases; nucleotides outside the gene matches: 5. The germline CDR1 and CDR2 sequences are SGHRS and YFSETQ. The CDR3 covers 15 residues. In DNA, the CDR3 is TGCGCCAGCAGCCGGGGGACTAGCGGCACCTACGAGCAGTACTTC. It codes for CASSRGTSGTYEQYF. The full variable domain, its missing parts supplied by reference TRBV5-1 and TRBJ2-7, is KAGVTQTPRYLIKTRGQQVTLSCSPISGHRSVSWYQQTPGQGLQFLFEYFSETQRNKGNFPGRFSGRQFSNSRSEMNVSTLELGDSALYLCASSRGTSGTYEQYFGPGTRLTVT.

J is TRBJ2-7 and V is TRBV28; 7 bases fit TRBD2. The V segment lost 1 base and the J segment 2 bases; nucleotides outside the gene matches: 11. The germline CDR1 and CDR2 sequences are MDHEN and SYDVKM. The CDR3 runs to 17 residues. The CDR3 loop is CASSLFGGGDGAYEQYF. The CDR3 region has the DNA TGTGCCAGCAGTTTATTTGGGGGAGGGGACGGTGCCTACGAGCAGTACTTC. Full variable domain (outside the CDR3, taken from reference TRBV28 and TRBJ2-7): DVKVTQSSRYLVKRTGEKVFLECVQDMDHENMFWYRQDPGLGLRLIYFSYDVKMKEKGDIPEGYSVSREKKERFSLILESASTNQTSMYLCASSLFGGGDGAYEQYFGPGTRLTVT.

The V call is TRBV5-4, the J call TRBJ2-7; 7 bases line up with TRBD2. Germline CDR1 is SGHNT and CDR2 is YYREEE (reference sequence). The J segment lost 3 bases and the V segment lost 5 bases, leaving 11 bases of the junction unmatched. This CDR3 is 15 amino acids long. The CDR3 reads CASRSSGLGIYEQYF. In nucleotides, the CDR3 is TGTGCCAGCAGGTCTAGCGGACTGGGAATCTACGAGCAGTACTTC.

V and J are TRBV7-3 and TRBJ2-3; 8 bases are shared with TRBD1. After removal of 2 bases from V and 11 bases from J, the junction contained 6 bases not matched to a gene. Germline CDR1 reads SGHTA; CDR2 reads FQGTGA. This CDR3 has 13 residues. This CDR3 is CASSLPGTGGQYF. CDR3 coding DNA: TGTGCCAGCAGCTTACCCGGGACAGGAGGGCAGTATTTT.

The rearrangement links TRBV19 to TRBJ2-1; D may be TRBD1 (6 bases). In germline, CDR1 is LNHDA, CDR2 SQIVND (reference sequence). The CDR3 contains 15 residues. V was shortened by 6 bases and J by 0 bases, with 12 bases between the two germline ends. This CDR3 reads CASRRDTSSYNEQFF. The DNA of the CDR3 is TGTGCCAGTAGGAGGGACACGAGCTCCTACAATGAGCAGTTCTTC.

In nucleotides, the CDR3 is TGTGCCAGCACCCACCCAAGGACAACAGACTTCCAGAACTATGGCTACACCTTC. Translation gives CASTHPRTTDFQNYGYTF. The rearrangement uses TRBV5-6 and TRBJ1-2; D perhaps matches TRBD1 (5 bases). The germline gives CDR1 SGHDT, CDR2 YYEEEE. Trimming removed 6 bases from V and 2 bases from J, with 26 bases in between. CDR3 length equals 18 residues. Based on the CDR3 plus reference TRBV5-6 and TRBJ1-2, the full variable domain is DAGVTQSPTHLIKTRGQQVTLRCSPKSGHDTVSWYQQALGQGPQFIFQYYEEEERQRGNFPDRFSGHQFPNYSSELNVNALLLGDSALYLCASTHPRTTDFQNYGYTFGSGTRLTVV.

The chain carries TRBV3-1 (or the pseudogene TRBV3-2) and TRBJ1-4; 8 bases agree with TRBD1. The CDR3 runs to 18 residues. CDR1 LGHDT and CDR2 YNNKEL come from the germline V gene (reference sequence). The V gene end was trimmed by 10 bases and the J gene end by 4 bases; junction bases not matched to a gene: 20. The DNA of the CDR3 is TGTGCCACCCTTAACATTGGGACAGGCAGTGACTTTAATGAAAAACTGTTTTTT. This sequence encodes CATLNIGTGSDFNEKLFF.

The table lists this clone with a count of one. V gene TRBV5-1 combines with J gene TRBJ2-1, with D possibly being TRBD1 (5 bases). The CDR3 has 16 amino acids. V was trimmed by 3 bases and J by 7 bases, leaving 20 bases between them. Germline assignment: CDR1 SGHRS and CDR2 YFSETQ. The CDR3 reads CASSWGSRQPPNEQFF. In nucleotides, the CDR3 is TGCGCCAGCAGCTGGGGCTCGAGACAACCCCCTAATGAGCAGTTCTTC.

The chain uses TRBV6-2 or TRBV6-3 and TRBJ2-1; 8 bases agree with TRBD1. This CDR3 has 15 residues. Germline V lookup: CDR1 MNHEY, CDR2 SVGEGT. J gave up 8 bases and V 5 bases, and 11 bases lay outside the gene matches. In DNA form, the CDR3 reads TGTGCCAGCAGTCACCGGGACAGGCGACAAGATGAGCAGTTCTTC. Encoded protein: CASSHRDRRQDEQFF.

The V and J genes are TRBV2 and TRBJ1-5; no firm D call. This CDR3 spans 13 amino acids. Trimming left V 7 bases short and J 1 base short, with 8 bases between. CDR1 SNHLY and CDR2 FYNNEI come from the germline V gene. The CDR3 loop is CASTRRSNQPQHF. CDR3 in DNA: TGTGCCAGCACGCGGAGAAGCAATCAGCCCCAGCATTTT.